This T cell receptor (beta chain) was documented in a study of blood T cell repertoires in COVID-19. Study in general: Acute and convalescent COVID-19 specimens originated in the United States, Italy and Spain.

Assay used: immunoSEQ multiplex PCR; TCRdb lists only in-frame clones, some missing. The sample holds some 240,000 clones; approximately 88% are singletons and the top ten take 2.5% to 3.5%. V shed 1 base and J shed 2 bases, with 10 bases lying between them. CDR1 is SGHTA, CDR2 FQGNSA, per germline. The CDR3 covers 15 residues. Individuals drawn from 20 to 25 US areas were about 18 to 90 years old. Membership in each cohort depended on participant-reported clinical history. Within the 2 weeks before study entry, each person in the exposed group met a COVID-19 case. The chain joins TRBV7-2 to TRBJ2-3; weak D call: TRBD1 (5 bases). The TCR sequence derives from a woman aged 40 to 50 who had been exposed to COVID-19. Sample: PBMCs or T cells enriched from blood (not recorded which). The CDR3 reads CASSLETASTDTQYF. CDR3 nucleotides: TGTGCCAGCAGCTTAGAGACAGCGTCCACAGATACGCAGTATTTT.